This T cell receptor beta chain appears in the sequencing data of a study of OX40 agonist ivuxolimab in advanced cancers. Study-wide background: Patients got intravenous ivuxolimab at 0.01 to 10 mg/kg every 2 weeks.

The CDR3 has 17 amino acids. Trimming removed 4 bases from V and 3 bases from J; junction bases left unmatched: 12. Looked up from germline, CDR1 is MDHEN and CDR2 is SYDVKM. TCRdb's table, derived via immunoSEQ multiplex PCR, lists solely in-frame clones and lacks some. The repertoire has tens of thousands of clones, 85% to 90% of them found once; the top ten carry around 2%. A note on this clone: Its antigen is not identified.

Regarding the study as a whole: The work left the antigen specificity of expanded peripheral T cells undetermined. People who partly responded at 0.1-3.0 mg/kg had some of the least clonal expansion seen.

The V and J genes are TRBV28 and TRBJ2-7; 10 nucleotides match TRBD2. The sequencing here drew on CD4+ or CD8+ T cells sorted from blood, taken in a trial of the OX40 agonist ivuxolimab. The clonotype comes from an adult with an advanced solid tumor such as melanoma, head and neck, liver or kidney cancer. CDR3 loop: CASSSPFVLAGVYEQYF. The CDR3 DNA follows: TGTGCCAGCAGTTCCCCCTTCGTCCTAGCGGGAGTCTACGAGCAGTACTTC.